The 3 T cell receptor beta chains presented below share a single source sample, sequenced in a study of human T cells and chemical hapten exposure (dated by TCRdb to about 2021). The intended sense of this specimen's time point label: pre-sensitization, week 0. The treatment or condition label corresponds to: therapeutic diphenylcyclopropenone sensitization with weekly scalp DPC. The library was built by means of RACE. For sequencing, a NextSeq 500 was employed. The public sequencing data were trimmed at Q25 with fastp and processed into clonotypes with MiXCR by TCRdb, which kept only in-frame beta chains. Each CDR3 protein appears once, grouped with its most common genes and DNA. The sample table shows under 90,000 distinct CDR3 sequences, and approximately 9.9% are seen once. The ten largest clones capture about 3.5% of the sample. The input for sequencing was whole blood, taken in connection with sensitization to the hapten diphenylcyclopropenone (DPC). Receptors originate from a woman in her 40s with alopecia areata. Some clones in this sample may be carry-over from other donors' samples.

This clonotype was counted ten times or more. The chain joins TRBV29-1 to TRBJ2-5; 9 nucleotides align to TRBD1. The CDR3 covers 15 residues. With V trimmed by 6 bases and J by 5 bases, 13 bases remained unmatched. CDR1 is SQVTM and CDR2 is ANQGSEA in the germline V gene. CDR3 amino acids: CSVVEQGAPTETQYF. The CDR3 nucleotides read TGCAGCGTCGTCGAACAGGGGGCCCCAACGGAGACCCAGTACTTC.

About this clonotype itself: This may be a read error: a much more frequent sequence differs by one nucleotide. The V and J genes are TRBV27 and TRBJ2-3; D is undetermined. The CDR3 runs to 14 residues. V gave up 6 bases and J gave up 7 bases, with 17 bases separating them. Germline V lookup: CDR1 MNHEY, CDR2 SMNVEV (reference sequence). The chain's CDR3 is CASRITREAHTQYF. The CDR3 nucleotides are TGTGCCAGCAGAATAACCCGTGAGGCCCATACGCAGTATTTT.

The V gene is TRBV11-1, the J gene TRBJ2-3; TRBD1 agrees at 8 bases. The CDR3 has 15 amino acids. Germline V gene data show CDR1 as SGHAT and CDR2 as FQDESV (reference sequence). J gave up 3 bases and V 10 bases, and 12 bases lay outside the gene matches. CDR3 amino acids: CAIFPDRARTDTQYF. The CDR3, as DNA: TGTGCCATCTTCCCGGACAGGGCTCGAACAGATACGCAGTATTTT.